The 10 T cell receptor beta chains below come from one sample, sequenced in a study of blood T cell repertoires in COVID-19 (dated by TCRdb to the early 2020s). The library was produced with the immunoSEQ multiplex PCR assay. Entries here come from immuneACCESS through TCRdb and include only in-frame sequences with V and J called. Some clones fail to appear in such tables; in the studies checked, an unresolved V gene covers under half of the shortfall, and the cause of the remainder is unknown. The sample table records more than 350,000 clones; approximately 90% of these occur just once. In total, the top ten clones hold roughly 1.4% of the sample. The sequencing input was PBMCs or T cells enriched from blood (not recorded which). All receptors come from a woman aged 18 to 35 who had been exposed to COVID-19.

The V call is TRBV20-1, the J call TRBJ2-3; TRBD2 matches 7 bases. V was clipped by 3 bases and J by 9 bases; unmatched bases: 3. The CDR3 runs to 11 residues. Germline loops: CDR1 DFQATT, CDR2 SNEGSKA (reference sequence). This CDR3 is CSASGRETQYF. Here the CDR3 DNA reads TGCAGTGCTAGTGGGCGGGAGACGCAGTATTTT.

The chain has TRBV18 and TRBJ2-7; D unresolved. Germline V gene sequence: CDR1 KGHSH, CDR2 LQKENI. Trimming took 4 bases from V and 3 from J, leaving 7 bases between them. The CDR3 is made up of 12 amino acids. The CDR3 loop is CASSLPGYEQYF. CDR3 nucleotides: TGTGCCAGCTCACTCCCAGGCTACGAGCAGTACTTC.

CDR3 sequence: CASTEQRNTEAFF. The CDR3 DNA is TGTGCCAGCACCGAACAAAGGAACACTGAAGCTTTCTTT. V usage is TRBV2 and J usage is TRBJ1-1; no definite D call. With 7 bases removed from V and 1 base from J, the gap between germline ends came to 10 bases. There are 13 residues in the CDR3. Germline V gene sequence: CDR1 SNHLY, CDR2 FYNNEI. The variable domain in full, with the rest retrieved from reference TRBV2 and TRBJ1-1, is EPEVTQTPSHQVTQMGQEVILRCVPISNHLYFYWYRQILGQKVEFLVSFYNNEISEKSEIFDDQFSVERPDGSNFTLKIRSTKLEDSAMYFCASTEQRNTEAFFGQGTRLTVV.

This chain uses TRBV9 with TRBJ2-7, with 8 bases identical to TRBD2. The V and J ends lost 3 bases and 1 base, in that order; junction bases with no gene match: 3. CDR1 is SGDLS, CDR2 YYNGEE, per germline. The CDR3 is 14 residues long. The CDR3 nucleotides are TGTGCCAGCAGCGCGAGCGGGGGATCCTACGAGCAGTACTTC. Residues: CASSASGGSYEQYF. Filled out from reference TRBV9 and TRBJ2-7, the complete variable domain reads DSGVTQTPKHLITATGQRVTLRCSPRSGDLSVYWYQQSLDQGLQFLIQYYNGEERAKGNILERFSAQQFPDLHSELNLSSLELGDSALYFCASSASGGSYEQYFGPGTRLTVT.

For this clone: The same CDR3 is also encoded by other DNA sequences in this sample. The genes are TRBV2 and TRBJ2-1; D gene ambiguous. With 3 bases removed from V and 3 bases from J, the gap between germline ends came to 3 bases. The CDR3 contains 12 residues. Germline values: CDR1 SNHLY, CDR2 FYNNEI. CDR3 coding DNA: TGTGCCAGCAGTGACAGCTACAATGAGCAGTTCTTC. Translated, it gives CASSDSYNEQFF.

This chain uses TRBV11-2 with TRBJ2-7; 11 positions agree with TRBD2. Germline V gene sequence: CDR1 SGHAT, CDR2 FQNNGV. CDR3 length equals 16 residues. J was trimmed by 5 bases and V by 1 base; bases with no gene match: 7. CDR3 coding DNA: TGTGCCAGCAGCTTAGTTATTAGCGGGAGGGTAAACGAGCAGTACTTC. Its translation: CASSLVISGRVNEQYF.

The chain recombines TRBV19 with TRBJ1-4; weak D call: TRBD1 (5 bases). The CDR3 totals 16 residues. V was trimmed by 4 bases and J by 5 bases, leaving 17 bases between them. The germline V gene encodes CDR1 LNHDA and CDR2 SQIVND (reference sequence). CDR3 in amino acids: CASSTNPGLGNEKLFF. As DNA, the CDR3 is TGTGCCAGTAGTACTAATCCGGGACTTGGAAATGAAAAACTGTTTTTT.

The chain employs TRBV19 and TRBJ1-2; TRBD1 is a possible D gene (6 bases). The V end lost 5 bases, the J end lost 4 bases, and 11 bases lay between the germline ends. Germline V CDR1 and CDR2: LNHDA, SQIVND (reference sequence). The CDR3 spans 13 residues. The CDR3 bases are TGTGCCAGTAGTCCCACAGGGACCTATGGCTACACCTTC. Translated, it gives CASSPTGTYGYTF.

The gene calls are TRBV7-6 and TRBJ2-7; D perhaps matches TRBD1 (5 bases). Germline V gives CDR1 SGHVS, CDR2 FNYEAQ. This CDR3 spans 15 amino acids. V shed 7 bases and J shed 0 bases, with 16 bases lying between them. The CDR3 nucleotides read TGTGCCAGCAACCCCCGACAGAGAAGCTCCTACGAGCAGTACTTC. It yields the protein CASNPRQRSSYEQYF. The variable domain in full, with the rest retrieved from reference TRBV7-6 and TRBJ2-7, is GAGVSQSPRYKVTKRGQDVALRCDPISGHVSLYWYRQALGQGPEFLTYFNYEAQQDKSGLPNDRFSAERPEGSISTLTIQRTEQRDSAMYRCASNPRQRSSYEQYFGPGTRLTVT.

The chain combines TRBV21-1 with TRBJ1-1. TRBV21-1 is deemed a pseudogene. The CDR3 spans 16 residues. The CDR3 reads CASSKGGVRVSTEAFF. CDR3 nucleotide sequence: TGTGCCAGCAGCAAAGGGGGAGTACGGGTGAGCACTGAAGCTTTCTTT.